This T cell receptor beta chain derives from a study of OX40 agonist ivuxolimab in advanced cancers. Findings and caveats of the study: People who partly responded at 0.1-3.0 mg/kg had some of the least clonal expansion seen. Also present in some nonresponders was a low level of normalized T-cell clonal expansion. CD8+ T cells showed, on average, more clonal expansion than CD4+ cells. The investigators did not determine what antigen specificity the expanded peripheral T cells had.

Germline V gene data show CDR1 as SGHNT and CDR2 as YYREEE (reference sequence). Trimming at V came to 2 bases and at J to 1 base, leaving 6 bases not matched to a gene. The CDR3 covers 17 residues. This table comes from immunoSEQ multiplex PCR, and its TCRdb copy is limited to in-frame clones, with some not included. This sample carries under 150,000 clones, about 92% of them seen once, and the ten largest clones take over 0.8%. As to this clone: As yet, its antigen is unknown. The same CDR3 is also encoded by other DNA sequences in this sample.

This specimen consisted of CD4+ or CD8+ T cells sorted from blood, obtained in a trial of the OX40 agonist ivuxolimab. The source of this sequence is an adult with an advanced solid tumor such as melanoma, head and neck, liver or kidney cancer. J is TRBJ2-6 and V is TRBV5-4; 7 bases map to TRBD2. CDR3 residues: CASSFPGRGSGANVLTF. CDR3 coding DNA: TGTGCCAGCAGCTTCCCAGGGAGGGGTTCTGGGGCCAACGTCCTGACTTTC.